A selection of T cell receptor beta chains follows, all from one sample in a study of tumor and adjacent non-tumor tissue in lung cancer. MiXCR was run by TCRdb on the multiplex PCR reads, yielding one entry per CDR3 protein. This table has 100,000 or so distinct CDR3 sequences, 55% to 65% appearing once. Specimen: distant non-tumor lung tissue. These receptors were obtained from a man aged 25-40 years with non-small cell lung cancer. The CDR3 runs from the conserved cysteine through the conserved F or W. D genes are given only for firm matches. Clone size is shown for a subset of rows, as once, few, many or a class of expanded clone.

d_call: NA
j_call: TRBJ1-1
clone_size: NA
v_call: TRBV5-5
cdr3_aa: CASSLSGQGSSIEAFF
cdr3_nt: TGTGCCAGCAGCTTGAGCGGGCAGGGAAGTTCCATTGAAGCTTTCTTT

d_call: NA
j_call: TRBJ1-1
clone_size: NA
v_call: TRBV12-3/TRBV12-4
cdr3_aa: CASSYRLNTEVFF
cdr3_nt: TGTGCCAGCAGTTATAGACTGAACACTGAAGTTTTCTTT

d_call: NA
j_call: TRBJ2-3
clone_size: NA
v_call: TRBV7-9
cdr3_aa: CAISPSGSFSTDTQYF
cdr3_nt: TGTGCCATTAGCCCCTCCGGGAGCTTTAGCACAGATACGCAGTATTTT

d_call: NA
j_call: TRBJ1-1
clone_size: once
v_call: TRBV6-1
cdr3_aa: CARTVNRPNTEAFF
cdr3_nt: TGTGCCAGGACAGTCAACAGGCCTAACACTGAAGCTTTCTTT

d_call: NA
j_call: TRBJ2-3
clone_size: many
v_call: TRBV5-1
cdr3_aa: CASSTTSRGDTQYF
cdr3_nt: TGCGCCAGCAGCACGACTAGTCGGGGAGATACGCAGTATTTT

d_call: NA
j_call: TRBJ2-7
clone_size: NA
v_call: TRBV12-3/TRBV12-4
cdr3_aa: CASSLARGEQYF
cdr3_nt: TGTGCCAGCAGTTTAGCGCGAGGCGAGCAGTACTTC

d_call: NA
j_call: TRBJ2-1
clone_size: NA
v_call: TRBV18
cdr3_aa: CASSLAGQGYNEQFF
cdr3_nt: TGTGCCAGCTCACTAGCGGGACAGGGCTACAATGAGCAGTTCTTC

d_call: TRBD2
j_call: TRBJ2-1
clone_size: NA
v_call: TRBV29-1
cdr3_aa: CSVDSAGAGYNEHFF
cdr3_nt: TGTAGCGTTGACTCGGCGGGAGCCGGTTACAATGAGCACTTCTTC

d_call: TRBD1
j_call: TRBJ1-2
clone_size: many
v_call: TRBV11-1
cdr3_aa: CASRLTTGGTDGYTF
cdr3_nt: TGTGCCAGCAGACTCACGACAGGGGGGACTGATGGCTACACCTTC

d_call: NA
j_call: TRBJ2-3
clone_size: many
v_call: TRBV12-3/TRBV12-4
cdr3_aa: CASSSGGSTDTQYF
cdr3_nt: TGTGCCAGCAGTTCTGGGGGGAGCACAGATACGCAGTATTTT

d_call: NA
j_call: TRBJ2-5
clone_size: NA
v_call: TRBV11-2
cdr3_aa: CASSCPRGQETQYF
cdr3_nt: TGTGCCAGCAGCTGCCCGCGGGGGCAAGAGACCCAATACTTC

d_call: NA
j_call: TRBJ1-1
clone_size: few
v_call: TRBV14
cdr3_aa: CASSPDEGVNAEAFF
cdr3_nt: TGTGCCAGCAGCCCAGACGAAGGAGTGAACGCTGAAGCTTTCTTT

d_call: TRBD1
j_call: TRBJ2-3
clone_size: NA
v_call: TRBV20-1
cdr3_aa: CIAGQDQLSDTQYF
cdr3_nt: TGCATTGCTGGACAGGACCAGCTCTCTGATACGCAGTATTTT

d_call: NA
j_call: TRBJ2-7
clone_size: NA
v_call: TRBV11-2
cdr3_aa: CASSNPGVEHYF
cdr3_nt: TGTGCCAGCAGCAATCCCGGGGTCGAACATTACTTC

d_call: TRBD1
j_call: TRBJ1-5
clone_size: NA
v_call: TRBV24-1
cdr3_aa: CATSDRSRTGKWNKPQHF
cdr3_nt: TGTGCCACCAGTGATCGTTCCAGGACAGGGAAGTGGAATAAGCCCCAGCATTTT

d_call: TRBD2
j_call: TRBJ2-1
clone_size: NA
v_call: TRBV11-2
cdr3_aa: CGSSFPSGSANEQFF
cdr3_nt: TGTGGCAGCAGCTTCCCCAGCGGGAGTGCGAATGAACAGTTCTTC

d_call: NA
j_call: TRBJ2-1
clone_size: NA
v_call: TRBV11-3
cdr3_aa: CASSWGTGGYEQLF
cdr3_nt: TGTGCCAGCAGCTGGGGGACGGGGGGCTATGAGCAGCTCTTC

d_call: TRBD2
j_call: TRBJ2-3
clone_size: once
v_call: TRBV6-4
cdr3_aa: CASSDSSGGADTHYF
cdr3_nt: TGTGCCAGCAGTGACTCTAGCGGGGGGGCAGATACGCATTATTTT

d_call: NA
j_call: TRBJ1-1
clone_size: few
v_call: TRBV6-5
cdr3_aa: CASSYSGKAALF
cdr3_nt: TGTGCCAGCAGTTACAGCGGGAAGGCGGCTCTCTTT

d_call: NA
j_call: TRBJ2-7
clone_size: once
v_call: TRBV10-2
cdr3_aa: CASSVVRQDPYEQYF
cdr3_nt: TGCGCCAGTAGTGTTGTCCGGCAGGATCCATACGAGCAGTACTTC